One sample yielded the 8 T cell receptor beta chains listed below, sequenced in a study of blood T cell repertoires in COVID-19. This table comes from immunoSEQ multiplex PCR, and its TCRdb copy is limited to in-frame clones, with some not included. The data show roughly 100,000 clones, 85% to 90% seen once. The specimen was peripheral blood. Source of these receptors: a man in his fifties with acute or convalescent COVID-19.

The chain employs TRBV28 and TRBJ2-1; the D gene is possibly TRBD2 (6 bases). Trimming cost V 6 bases and J 8 bases, with 11 bases left between them. Germline V lookup: CDR1 MDHEN, CDR2 SYDVKM. CDR3 length: 12 residues. CDR3: CASREGRHEQFF. The DNA of the CDR3 is TGTGCCAGCAGGGAGGGTAGGCATGAGCAGTTCTTC.

This clone occurred once. The chain has TRBV5-6 and TRBJ1-2, with TRBD1 identical over 9 bases. The CDR3 totals 16 residues. From germline, CDR1 is SGHDT and CDR2 YYEEEE. Trimming at V came to 4 bases and at J to 4 bases, leaving 11 bases not matched to a gene. In DNA form, the CDR3 reads TGTGCCAGCAGCCGGTGGAACAGGGGGCGCCTCTATGGCTACACCTTC. This sequence encodes CASSRWNRGRLYGYTF.

The rearrangement uses TRBV27 and TRBJ2-7; TRBD1 matches 10 bases. Germline lookup yields CDR1 MNHEY and CDR2 SMNVEV (reference sequence). This CDR3 comprises 14 residues. V lost 6 bases, J lost 3 bases, and 5 bases stayed unmatched. The CDR3 here is CASRTRDRGYEQYF. As DNA, the CDR3 is TGTGCCAGCAGAACCCGGGACAGGGGCTACGAGCAGTACTTC.

This clone was recorded only once. This chain links TRBV28 with TRBJ1-1; 7 bases match TRBD1. The CDR3 length is 14 residues. CDR1 and CDR2 (germline): MDHEN, SYDVKM. The CDR3 nucleotides read TGTGGGGCCCTCGAGACACAGGGGTGGGTAGGAGCTTTCTTT. Protein product: CGALETQGWVGAFF.

V and J are TRBV30 and TRBJ1-5; D is possibly TRBD1 (6 bases). CDR1 GTSNPN and CDR2 SVGIG come from the germline V gene (reference sequence). V was shortened by 0 bases and J by 2 bases, with 14 bases between the two germline ends. The CDR3 is made up of 16 amino acids. CDR3: CAWSVGGAFGNQPQHF. Here the CDR3 DNA reads TGTGCCTGGAGTGTTGGGGGGGCGTTTGGCAATCAGCCCCAGCATTTT.

This rearrangement joins TRBV6-2 or TRBV6-3 to TRBJ2-1; D ambiguous. The CDR3 runs 11 residues. Deletions cut 2 bases from V and 8 bases from J, with 4 bases between. Germline V gene data show CDR1 as MNHEY and CDR2 as SVGEGT. The chain's CDR3 is CASSYADEQFF. The CDR3 DNA reads as TGTGCCAGCAGTTACGCGGATGAGCAGTTCTTC.

The chain has TRBV4-2 and TRBJ2-7, with 9 bases identical to TRBD1. CDR1 LGHNA and CDR2 YNFKEQ come from the germline V gene. The V segment lost 5 bases and the J segment 5 bases; nucleotides outside the gene matches: 4. The CDR3 is made up of 13 amino acids. Here the CDR3 DNA reads TGTGCCAGCAGCAAGGGACAGGGCGACGAGCAGTACTTC. Protein product: CASSKGQGDEQYF.

This chain connects TRBV5-1 to TRBJ2-1, with 10 positions matching TRBD2. Losses at the gene ends were 4 bases for V and 7 bases for J; bases not matched to a gene: 8. The germline V gene has CDR1 SGHRS and CDR2 YFSETQ. CDR3 length: 15 amino acids. As DNA, the CDR3 is TGCGCCAGCAGCCTCACTAGCGGGATTCGGAATGAGCAGTTCTTC. Its protein product is CASSLTSGIRNEQFF.